A single sample gave rise to the 15 T cell receptor beta chains below, sequenced in a study of T-cell memory formation after mild COVID-19 (dated by TCRdb to the early 2020s). Libraries were made using 5' RACE. Sequenced using an Illumina NovaSeq 6000. The raw public reads went through TCRdb reprocessing: fastp at Q25, MiXCR clone calling, in-frame beta chains kept. Entries that share a CDR3 protein sequence are merged under the most common genes and DNA. In all, the sample holds 450,000 or so distinct CDR3 sequences, and approximately 23% of those were seen once. The ten most abundant clones make up approximately 12% of the sample. The specimen was PBMCs or a T cell subset sorted from them (not recorded which). The receptors were sampled from an adult woman who had mild COVID-19 (a few samples of this study predate the infection). The sample titles of this study are shuffled in the database, so cell type and time point are left out; the donor was told from shared clones.

This chain links TRBV11-3 with TRBJ2-7, with 10 bases that match TRBD1. The CDR3 is made up of 17 amino acids. From germline, CDR1 is SGHNT and CDR2 YENEEA. The ends lost 5 bases at V and 1 base at J; junction bases unmatched: 11. CDR3 bases: TGTGCCAGCAGCCCGCGCCCGGGACAGGGGTTTTCCTACGAGCAGTACTTC. Translated, it gives CASSPRPGQGFSYEQYF.

This sequence joins TRBV12-3 or TRBV12-4 and TRBJ2-2; 8 bases agree with TRBD1. CDR3 size: 16 residues. V lost 7 bases and J lost 1; bases outside the gene matches: 8. The CDR3 DNA reads as TGTGCCAGCACTAATCAGGGGGCATTGAACACCGGGGAGCTGTTTTTT. Translated: CASTNQGALNTGELFF.

J is TRBJ1-2 and V is TRBV7-9; 11 nucleotides agree with TRBD1. The V gene's germline CDR1 is SEHNR and CDR2 FQNEAQ (reference sequence). The CDR3 spans 16 residues. V gave up 1 base and J gave up 4 bases; unmatched junction bases: 5. CDR3 loop: CASSLDGTGGLYGYTF. The CDR3 region has the DNA TGTGCCAGCAGCTTAGACGGGACAGGGGGTCTCTATGGCTACACCTTC.

This clonotype was detected a few times. The chain carries TRBV12-3 or TRBV12-4 and TRBJ2-7, with D perhaps TRBD2 (5 bases). CDR3 length equals 15 residues. V was cut by 6 bases and J by 6 bases, with 21 bases left in between. DNA of the CDR3: TGTGCCAGCAGCCTCGAGGCGGGCGTGATGTCCGAGCAGTACTTC. Translating it yields CASSLEAGVMSEQYF.

This clonotype was observed a handful of times. The gene calls are TRBV11-1 and TRBJ1-4, with no clear D. This CDR3 has 12 amino acids. V was shortened by 8 bases and J by 6 bases, with 10 bases between the two germline ends. Germline V gives CDR1 SGHAT, CDR2 FQDESV (reference sequence). The CDR3 reads CASLDPHEKLFF. CDR3 nucleotides: TGTGCCAGCCTGGACCCCCATGAAAAACTGTTTTTT.

The J gene is TRBJ2-1, the V gene TRBV19; 7 bases match TRBD2. Germline V CDR1 and CDR2: LNHDA, SQIVND (reference sequence). After removal of 9 bases from V and 1 base from J, the junction contained 6 bases not matched to a gene. This CDR3 contains 14 residues. Written as DNA, the CDR3 is TGTGCCAGCGGCGGGAGAGTGTCCTACAATGAGCAGTTCTTC. Translated: CASGGRVSYNEQFF.

The rearrangement links TRBV7-9 to TRBJ1-1; 7 nucleotides align to TRBD1. The junction had 10 bases not matched to a gene; V was cut back by 5 bases and J by 4 bases. The CDR3 runs to 15 residues. CDR1 is SEHNR and CDR2 is FQNEAQ in the germline V gene (reference sequence). CDR3 bases: TGTGCCAGCAGCGATGACAGGGTACCGACCACTGAAGCTTTCTTT. It is translated as CASSDDRVPTTEAFF.

This sequence joins TRBV27 and TRBJ2-7, with D possibly TRBD1 on 5 matching bases. Germline assignment: CDR1 MNHEY and CDR2 SMNVEV (reference sequence). The V end lost 4 bases, the J end lost 0 bases, and 25 bases lay between the germline ends. The length of the CDR3 is 19 residues. The CDR3 sequence: CASSSVIDRKQRSSYEQYF. In nucleotides, the CDR3 is TGTGCCAGCAGTTCGGTAATCGACAGAAAACAACGGAGCTCCTACGAGCAGTACTTC.

The chain is built from TRBV7-9 and TRBJ2-5; D gene uncertain. CDR1 is SEHNR, CDR2 FQNEAQ, per germline (reference sequence). V was shortened by 1 base and J by 5 bases, with 11 bases between the two germline ends. The CDR3 is 14 amino acids. The CDR3 region is CASSLGSMSETQYF. The CDR3 nucleotides are TGTGCCAGCAGCTTAGGTTCCATGAGTGAGACCCAGTACTTC.

This clonotype has at least ten counts. Its ends do not fully match the called genes, so a read error is possible. The CDR3 spells CASSSDRSTDTQYF. In nucleotides, the CDR3 is TGTGCTAGCAGCTCAGACAGAAGCACAGATACGCAGTATTTT. The J gene is TRBJ2-3, the V gene TRBV7-7, with D possibly TRBD1 on 5 matching bases. The CDR3 runs 14 residues. In germline, CDR1 is SSHAT, CDR2 FNYEAQ (reference sequence).

V usage is TRBV5-1 and J usage is TRBJ2-2; TRBD1 is a possible D gene (5 bases). Germline V CDR1 and CDR2: SGHRS, YFSETQ. The CDR3 length is 18 residues. Between the trimmed V and J ends, which lost 0 bases and 0 bases, there was a span of 15 bases. The CDR3 reads CASSLGQIVSSNTGELFF. The CDR3 DNA sequence: TGCGCCAGCAGCTTGGGACAGATAGTCTCCTCGAACACCGGGGAGCTGTTTTTT.

This clonotype came up a few times. The gene calls are TRBV12-3 or TRBV12-4 and TRBJ2-1; D could derive from TRBD1 or TRBD2 (6 bases each). Trimming took off 6 bases at V and 5 bases at J, with 23 bases between the two ends. There are 17 residues in the CDR3. The CDR3 here is CASSRRTTGIMDNEQFF. The CDR3 DNA sequence: TGTGCCAGCAGCAGACGGACTACAGGGATAATGGACAATGAGCAGTTCTTC.

This clonotype was seen more than once but under ten times. In DNA, the CDR3 is TGCGCCAGCAGCACTACGACAGGAGGAGGAGAGACCCAGTACTTC. Amino acids: CASSTTTGGGETQYF. The chain is built from TRBV5-1 and TRBJ2-5; D possibly corresponds to TRBD1 (6 bases). Germline values: CDR1 SGHRS, CDR2 YFSETQ. There are 15 residues in the CDR3. Between the trimmed V and J ends, which lost 4 bases and 4 bases, there was a span of 17 bases.

This chain connects TRBV21-1 to TRBJ2-1; TRBD2, the table's D call, was not compared with the DNA. TRBV21-1 is listed as a pseudogene. The length of the CDR3 is 17 residues. The CDR3 DNA reads as TGTGCCAGCAGCCCCCGGGCAGCGGGAGGGTACGGGAATGAGCAGTTCTTC. This encodes CASSPRAAGGYGNEQFF.

CDR3 in amino acids: CASSLASGRGANVLTF. The CDR3, as DNA: TGTGCCAGCAGCTTAGCATCGGGGAGAGGGGCCAACGTCCTGACTTTC. V is TRBV7-9 and J is TRBJ2-6; D might be TRBD2 (5 bases). In germline, CDR1 is SEHNR, CDR2 FQNEAQ (reference sequence). This CDR3 spans 16 amino acids. Trimming pared 0 bases from V and 4 bases from J, leaving 10 bases between.